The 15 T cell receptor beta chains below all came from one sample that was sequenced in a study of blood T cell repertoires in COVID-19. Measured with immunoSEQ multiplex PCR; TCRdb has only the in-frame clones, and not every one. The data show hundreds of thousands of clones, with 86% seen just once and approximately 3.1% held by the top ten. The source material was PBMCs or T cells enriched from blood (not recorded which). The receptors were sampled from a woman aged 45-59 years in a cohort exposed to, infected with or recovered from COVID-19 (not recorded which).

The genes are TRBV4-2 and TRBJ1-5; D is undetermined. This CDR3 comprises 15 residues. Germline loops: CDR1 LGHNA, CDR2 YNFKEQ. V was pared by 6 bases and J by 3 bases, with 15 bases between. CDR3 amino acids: CASSLGLLANQPQHF. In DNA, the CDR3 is TGTGCCAGCAGTCTAGGACTGCTAGCCAATCAGCCCCAGCATTTT.

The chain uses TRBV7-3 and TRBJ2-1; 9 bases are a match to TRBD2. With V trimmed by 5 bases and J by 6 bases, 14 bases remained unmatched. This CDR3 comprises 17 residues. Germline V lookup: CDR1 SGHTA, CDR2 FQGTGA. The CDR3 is CASSLLGGGAVGNEQFF. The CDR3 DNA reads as TGTGCCAGCAGCCTACTTGGCGGGGGGGCCGTCGGCAATGAGCAGTTCTTC.

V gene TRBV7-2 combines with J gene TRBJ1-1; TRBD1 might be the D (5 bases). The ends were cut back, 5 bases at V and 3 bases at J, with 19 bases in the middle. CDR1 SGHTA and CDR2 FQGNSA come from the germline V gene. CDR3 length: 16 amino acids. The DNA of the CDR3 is TGTGCCAGCAGCCCCAGCGTCCGGGACTTTTACACTGAAGCTTTCTTT. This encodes CASSPSVRDFYTEAFF.

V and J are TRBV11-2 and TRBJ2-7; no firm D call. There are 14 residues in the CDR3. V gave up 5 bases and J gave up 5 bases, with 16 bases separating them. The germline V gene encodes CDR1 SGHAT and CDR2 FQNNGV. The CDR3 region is CASSITPGTDEQYF. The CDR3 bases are TGTGCCAGCAGCATAACGCCAGGTACCGACGAGCAGTACTTC.

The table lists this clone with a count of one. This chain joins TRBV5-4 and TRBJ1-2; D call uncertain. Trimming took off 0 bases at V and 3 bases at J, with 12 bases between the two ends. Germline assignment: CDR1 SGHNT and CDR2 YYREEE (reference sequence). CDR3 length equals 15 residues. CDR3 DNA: TGTGCCAGCAGCTTGGGGGCCAGGACTGACTATGGCTACACCTTC. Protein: CASSLGARTDYGYTF. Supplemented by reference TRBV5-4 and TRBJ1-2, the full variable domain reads ETGVTQSPTHLIKTRGQQVTLRCSSQSGHNTVSWYQQALGQGPQFIFQYYREEENGRGNFPPRFSGLQFPNYSSELNVNALELDDSALYLCASSLGARTDYGYTFGSGTRLTVV.

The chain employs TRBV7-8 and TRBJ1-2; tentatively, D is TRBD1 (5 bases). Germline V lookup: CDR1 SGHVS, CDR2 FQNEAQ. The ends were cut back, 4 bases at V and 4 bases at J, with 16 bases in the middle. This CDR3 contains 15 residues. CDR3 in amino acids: CASSYGTGDLYGYTF. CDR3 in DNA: TGTGCCAGCAGCTACGGAACGGGGGACCTCTATGGCTACACCTTC.

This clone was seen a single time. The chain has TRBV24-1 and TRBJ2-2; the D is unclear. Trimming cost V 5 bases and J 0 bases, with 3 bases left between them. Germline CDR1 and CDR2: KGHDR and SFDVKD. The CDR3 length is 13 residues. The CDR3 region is CATSGANTGELFF. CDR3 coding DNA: TGTGCCACCAGTGGCGCGAACACCGGGGAGCTGTTTTTT.

Here the CDR3 reads CASSGQSMNTEAFF. CDR3 nucleotides: TGTGCCAGCAGTGGACAGAGCATGAACACTGAAGCTTTCTTT. The chain couples TRBV2 to TRBJ1-1; perhaps TRBD1 as D (5 bases). The CDR3 length is 14 residues. Germline V gene data show CDR1 as SNHLY and CDR2 as FYNNEI. The ends were cut back, 4 bases at V and 0 bases at J, with 9 bases in the middle.

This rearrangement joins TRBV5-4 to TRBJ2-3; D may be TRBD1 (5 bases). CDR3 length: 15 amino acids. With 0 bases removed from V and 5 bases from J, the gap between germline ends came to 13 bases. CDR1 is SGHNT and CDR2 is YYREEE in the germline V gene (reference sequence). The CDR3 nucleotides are TGTGCCAGCAGCTTGGCCGGGCAGGGAATAGATACGCAGTATTTT. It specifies CASSLAGQGIDTQYF.

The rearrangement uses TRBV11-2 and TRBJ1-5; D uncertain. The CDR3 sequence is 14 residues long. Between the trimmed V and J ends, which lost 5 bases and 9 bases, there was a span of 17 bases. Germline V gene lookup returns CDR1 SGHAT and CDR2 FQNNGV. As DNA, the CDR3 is TGTGCCAGCAGCCCCTGGGGTTCGGGATCGCCCCAGCATTTT. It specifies CASSPWGSGSPQHF.

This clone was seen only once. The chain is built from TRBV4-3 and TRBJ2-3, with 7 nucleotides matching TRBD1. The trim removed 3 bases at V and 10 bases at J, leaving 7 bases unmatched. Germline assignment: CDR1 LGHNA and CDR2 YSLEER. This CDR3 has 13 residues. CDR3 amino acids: CASSQTDRVPQYF. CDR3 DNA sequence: TGCGCCAGCAGCCAGACTGACAGGGTTCCGCAGTATTTT.

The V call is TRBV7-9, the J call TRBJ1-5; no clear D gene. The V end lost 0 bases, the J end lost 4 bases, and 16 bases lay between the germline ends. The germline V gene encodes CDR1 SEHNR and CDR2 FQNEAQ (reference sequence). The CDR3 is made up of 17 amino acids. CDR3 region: CASSLAPGEGRNQPQHF. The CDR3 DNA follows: TGTGCCAGCAGCTTAGCTCCTGGGGAGGGAAGAAATCAGCCCCAGCATTTT. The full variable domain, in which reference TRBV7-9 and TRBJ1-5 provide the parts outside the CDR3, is DTGVSQNPRHKITKRGQNVTFRCDPISEHNRLYWYRQTLGQGPEFLTYFQNEAQLEKSRLLSDRFSAERPKGSFSTLEIQRTEQGDSAMYLCASSLAPGEGRNQPQHFGDGTRLSIL.

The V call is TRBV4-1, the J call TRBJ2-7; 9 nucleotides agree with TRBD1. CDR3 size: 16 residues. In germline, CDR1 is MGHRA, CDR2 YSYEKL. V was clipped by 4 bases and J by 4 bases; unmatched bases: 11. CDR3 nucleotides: TGCGCCAGCAGCCTGCGACCGGGACAGGGCCCTTACGAGCAGTACTTC. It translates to CASSLRPGQGPYEQYF.

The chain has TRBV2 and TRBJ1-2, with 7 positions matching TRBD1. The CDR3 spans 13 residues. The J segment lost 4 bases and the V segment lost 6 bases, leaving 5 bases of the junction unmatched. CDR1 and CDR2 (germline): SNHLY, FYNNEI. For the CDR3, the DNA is TGTGCCAGCAGGGTTTCAGGGGGCTATGGCTACACCTTC. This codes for CASRVSGGYGYTF.

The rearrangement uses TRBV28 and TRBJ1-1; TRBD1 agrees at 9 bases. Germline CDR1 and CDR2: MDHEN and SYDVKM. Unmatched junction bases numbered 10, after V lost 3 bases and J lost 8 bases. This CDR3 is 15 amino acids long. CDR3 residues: CASSLSIGTGSEAFF. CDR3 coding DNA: TGTGCCAGCAGTTTGTCCATCGGGACAGGGTCGGAAGCTTTCTTT.